What follows is one T cell receptor (beta chain) and its context. What it binds is not known. This sample is drawn from a study of CD8+ T cells in alopecia areata. As for the study in general: Twice daily, treated patients received 5 to 10 mg of oral tofacitinib. The study's findings and limits: Patients displayed less clarity in TCR sharing than mice, a finding possibly related to HLA. Numerous expanded lesional clones remained in scalp and blood during tofacitinib.

Once RNA had been extracted, it was reverse transcribed into cDNA to act as the sequencing template. The protocol was immunoSEQ multiplex PCR, while the TCRdb copy is restricted to in-frame clones and leaves out a portion. The sample has 110,000 or so clones, approximately 55% seen once. The germline CDR1 and CDR2 sequences are SGHAT and FQNNGV. This CDR3 region has 13 residues. V lost 4 bases, J lost 6 bases, and 10 bases lay in between. Treatment described: oral pan-JAK inhibitor, 5-10 mg twice daily. The study team obtained lesional scalp punch biopsies and peripheral blood from alopecia areata patients.

Source: CD4+ T cells sorted from blood, taken at week 24, from a patient treated with tofacitinib. The receptor comes from a human donor with alopecia areata. V is TRBV11-2 and J is TRBJ1-5, with D tentatively TRBD1 (5 bases). The CDR3 sequence is CASSSLGGQPQHF. The DNA of the CDR3 is TGTGCCAGCAGCTCCTTGGGGGGTCAGCCCCAGCATTTT.